The 29 T cell receptor beta chains below were found in one sample sequenced in a study of cytomegalovirus exposure and HLA in healthy donors. It was with 60 Vbeta and 13 Jbeta primers that the PCR ran. Data came from immunoSEQ multiplex PCR; TCRdb stores just in-frame clones and leaves some out. Found here are about 94,000 clones, 79% of them singletons; the top ten hold approximately 3.9%. Sequencing input: PBMCs. These receptors came from a middle-aged woman in good health and CMV-seronegative.

This rearrangement joins TRBV30 to TRBJ2-7, with TRBD2 identical over 9 bases. Germline V CDR1 and CDR2: GTSNPN, SVGIG (reference sequence). Germline trimming cut 2 bases from V and 4 bases from J; bases unmatched to any gene: 3. The CDR3 is 13 amino acids. The CDR3 nucleotides read TGTGCCTGGAGTTCCCTAGCGGGGTACGAGCAGTACTTC. Translation: CAWSSLAGYEQYF.

The chain links TRBV6-1 to TRBJ1-1; weak D call: TRBD1 (6 bases). Germline V gene lookup returns CDR1 MNHNS and CDR2 SASEGT. The CDR3 runs 15 residues. Trimming took off 6 bases at V and 7 bases at J, with 21 bases between the two ends. CDR3 residues: CASSPLDRTLDEAFF. DNA of the CDR3: TGTGCCAGCAGCCCCCTGGACAGAACCTTAGATGAAGCTTTCTTT.

The rearrangement uses TRBV2 and TRBJ2-5; 9 bases align to TRBD2. CDR1 SNHLY and CDR2 FYNNEI come from the germline V gene. CDR3 length: 15 residues. V trimming: 7 bases; J trimming: 4 bases; junction bases outside the gene matches: 10. This CDR3 reads CASTERRGGGETQYF. CDR3 DNA sequence: TGTGCCAGCACCGAGCGGCGGGGGGGCGGAGAGACCCAGTACTTC.

V is TRBV13 and J is TRBJ1-1, with 7 bases fitting TRBD1. This CDR3 is built from 17 residues. Per germline, CDR1 PRHDT and CDR2 FYEKMQ (reference sequence). V shed 6 bases and J 9 bases; nucleotides not matched to a gene: 22. The CDR3 is CASSSVVRQGPSGKAFF. Written as DNA, the CDR3 is TGTGCCAGCAGTTCCGTCGTAAGACAGGGACCGTCAGGGAAAGCTTTCTTT.

Here the CDR3 DNA reads TGTGCCAGTGCCCGGAGGGCGACCTCCTACAATGAGCAGTTCTTC. Encoded protein: CASARRATSYNEQFF. This chain links TRBV27 with TRBJ2-1; D is perhaps TRBD2 (6 bases). The V gene's germline CDR1 is MNHEY and CDR2 SMNVEV (reference sequence). Trimming left V 9 bases short and J 0 bases short, with 15 bases between. The CDR3 length is 15 residues.

The genes are TRBV28 and TRBJ1-2; 8 bases are a match to TRBD1. V gave up 6 bases and J gave up 4 bases; unmatched junction bases: 7. CDR1 is MDHEN and CDR2 is SYDVKM in the germline V gene. This CDR3 has 14 residues. Here the CDR3 reads CASRRQGIGYGYTF. The CDR3 DNA reads as TGTGCCAGCAGACGACAGGGGATTGGCTATGGCTACACCTTC.

The chain uses TRBV27 and TRBJ1-5; D gene unclear. Trimming pared 6 bases from V and 1 base from J, leaving 7 bases between. This CDR3 has 13 amino acids. Looked up from germline, CDR1 is MNHEY and CDR2 is SMNVEV (reference sequence). CDR3 in DNA: TGTGCCAGCAGCGGGGAAAGCAATCAGCCCCAGCATTTT. This encodes CASSGESNQPQHF.

The chain combines TRBV5-1 with TRBJ2-3, with 12 positions matching TRBD2. CDR1 is SGHRS and CDR2 is YFSETQ in the germline V gene. Germline trimming cut 0 bases from V and 6 bases from J; bases unmatched to any gene: 8. This CDR3 spans 17 amino acids. As DNA, the CDR3 is TGCGCCAGCAGCTTGGAGCCTAGCGGGGGGGCGGGGGATACGCAGTATTTT. It translates to CASSLEPSGGAGDTQYF.

The J gene is TRBJ2-7, the V gene TRBV5-1; possible D gene TRBD1, 5 bases. This CDR3 has 14 residues. Germline CDR1 and CDR2: SGHRS and YFSETQ. V lost 0 bases to trimming and J lost 2 bases, with 9 bases between them. CDR3 in amino acids: CASSLGQGAYEQYF. The DNA of the CDR3 is TGCGCCAGCAGCTTGGGTCAGGGCGCCTACGAGCAGTACTTC.

The chain carries TRBV5-4 and TRBJ2-1; 7 bases are shared with TRBD1. The ends lost 6 bases at V and 2 bases at J; junction bases unmatched: 2. Germline CDR1 reads SGHNT; CDR2 reads YYREEE (reference sequence). This CDR3 has 13 residues. The CDR3 region has the DNA TGTGCCAGCACAGGGACAGCCTACAATGAGCAGTTCTTC. Translating gives CASTGTAYNEQFF.

V and J are TRBV30 and TRBJ1-6; maybe TRBD1 (5 bases). CDR3 length equals 14 residues. Trimming removed 3 bases from V and 14 bases from J, with 20 bases in between. Germline lookup yields CDR1 GTSNPN and CDR2 SVGIG (reference sequence). DNA of the CDR3: TGTGCCTGGAGAGGAAGGGGTGGTCCCTTCACCCTCCACTTT. Translated, it gives CAWRGRGGPFTLHF.

CDR3 in amino acids: CASSLRDRLGGYTF. CDR3 nucleotides: TGTGCCAGCAGCTTAAGAGACAGGCTTGGAGGCTACACCTTC. This chain joins TRBV5-6 and TRBJ1-2; TRBD1 is a possible D gene (6 bases). From germline, CDR1 is SGHDT and CDR2 YYEEEE. The V end lost 2 bases, the J end lost 8 bases, and 16 bases lay between the germline ends. This CDR3 region has 14 residues.

This clone was seen a few times. J is TRBJ2-1 and V is TRBV4-3, with D perhaps matching TRBD2 (7 bases). Germline V gene lookup returns CDR1 LGHNA and CDR2 YSLEER. V was cut by 4 bases and J by 7 bases, with 17 bases left in between. The CDR3 extends over 15 amino acids. The DNA of the CDR3 is TGCGCCAGCAGCCCTGGGGGGGCGACAACTAATGAGCAGTTCTTC. Encoded protein: CASSPGGATTNEQFF.

The V gene is TRBV7-9, the J gene TRBJ1-6; D call uncertain. Germline V gives CDR1 SEHNR, CDR2 FQNEAQ (reference sequence). The CDR3 consists of 16 residues. The germline V and J ends were trimmed by 3 bases and 6 bases, with 15 bases remaining between them. The chain's CDR3 is CASSFFLLVGNSPLHF. The DNA for the CDR3 is TGTGCCAGCAGCTTTTTTCTGCTCGTCGGTAATTCACCCCTCCACTTT.

About this clone itself: The junction departs from the called germline gene at one end, perhaps through a read error. This sequence joins TRBV30 and TRBJ1-2, with D perhaps TRBD1 (5 bases). The CDR3 totals 13 residues. The V gene's germline CDR1 is GTSNPN and CDR2 SVGIG (reference sequence). The DNA for the CDR3 is TGTGCCTGGAGGACGGACAAGGGCTATGGCTACCCCTTC. Its translation: CAWRTDKGYGYPF.

This clone was observed a single time. The rearrangement links TRBV7-2 to TRBJ2-2; D gene unclear. Trimming shortened V by 5 bases and J by 5 bases, and 9 bases separated the two germline ends. This CDR3 is 13 amino acids long. Germline assignment: CDR1 SGHTA and CDR2 FQGNSA. The CDR3 DNA reads TGTGCCAGCAGCCATACAGTGACCGGGGAGCTGTTTTTT. Residues: CASSHTVTGELFF.

The CDR3 nucleotides are TGTGCCAGCAGTTCGGGACTAGCGGTATACGAGCAGTACTTC. It codes for CASSSGLAVYEQYF. The chain uses TRBV27 and TRBJ2-7; the match to TRBD2 covers 11 bases. With V trimmed by 4 bases and J by 4 bases, 3 bases remained unmatched. The CDR3 totals 14 residues. CDR1 MNHEY and CDR2 SMNVEV come from the germline V gene (reference sequence).

V usage is TRBV6-5 and J usage is TRBJ1-3, with 10 bases that match TRBD1. This CDR3 contains 12 residues. CDR1 is MNHEY and CDR2 is SVGAGI in the germline V gene. V lost 7 bases, J lost 13 bases, and 7 bases stayed unmatched. For the CDR3, the DNA is TGTGCCAGCACCAGCCGGGACAGGGGTATATATTTT. Translated: CASTSRDRGIYF.

This rearrangement joins TRBV5-1 to TRBJ1-2; the match to TRBD1 covers 10 bases. The CDR3 has 15 residues. V lost 3 bases, J lost 4 bases, and 6 bases stayed unmatched. Germline loops: CDR1 SGHRS, CDR2 YFSETQ. The CDR3 DNA is TGCGCCAGCAGCTCAGGTGACAGGGGGCTCTATGGCTACACCTTC. This codes for CASSSGDRGLYGYTF.

In DNA, the CDR3 is TGCAGCGCCCGCGGAGCTAGCGGCCAAGAGACCCAGTACTTC. Protein product: CSARGASGQETQYF. The chain links TRBV29-1 to TRBJ2-5; TRBD2 matches 7 bases. CDR3 length: 14 amino acids. Germline CDR1 reads SQVTM; CDR2 reads ANQGSEA. V was pared by 7 bases and J by 1 base, with 9 bases of the junction left unmatched.

The chain is built from TRBV5-4 and TRBJ2-2; D not certain. Trimming shortened V by 2 bases and J by 6 bases, and 11 bases separated the two germline ends. Germline-derived CDR1 and CDR2 are SGHNT and YYREEE (reference sequence). The CDR3 spans 14 residues. For the CDR3, the DNA is TGTGCCAGCAGCTTTAATGTTAATGCCGGGGAGCTGTTTTTT. This encodes CASSFNVNAGELFF.

The chain is built from TRBV18 and TRBJ1-4; weak D call: TRBD1 (5 bases). Germline CDR1 is KGHSH and CDR2 is LQKENI. V gave up 2 bases and J gave up 2 bases, with 18 bases separating them. The CDR3 length is 18 residues. DNA of the CDR3: TGTGCCAGCTCACCAGATCGGCCAGGGTGGTCCACTAATGAAAAACTGTTTTTT. It specifies CASSPDRPGWSTNEKLFF.

The V and J genes are TRBV7-6 and TRBJ2-5; possible D gene TRBD2, 6 bases. The CDR3 spans 15 residues. The germline V gene encodes CDR1 SGHVS and CDR2 FNYEAQ. The V end was cut by 5 bases, the J end by 5 bases, with 18 bases between. CDR3 in amino acids: CASSPPVEGRETQYF. CDR3 in DNA: TGTGCCAGCAGCCCCCCGGTGGAGGGCAGGGAGACCCAGTACTTC.

This clone was counted once. The rearrangement uses TRBV6-5 and TRBJ1-4, with D unresolved. The germline CDR1 and CDR2 sequences are MNHEY and SVGAGI. The V gene lost 4 bases and the J gene lost 3 bases, with 6 bases spanning the gap. The CDR3 extends over 13 amino acids. In nucleotides, the CDR3 is TGTGCCAGCAGTTTACAGCCTAATGAAAAACTGTTTTTT. The encoded protein is CASSLQPNEKLFF.

This chain uses TRBV7-6 with TRBJ2-2, with D possibly being TRBD1 (6 bases). Looked up from germline, CDR1 is SGHVS and CDR2 is FNYEAQ. V was pared by 8 bases and J by 7 bases, with 17 bases between. This CDR3 contains 14 residues. Here the CDR3 reads CASGVQGLIGELFF. The CDR3 DNA is TGTGCCAGCGGAGTACAGGGTCTTATCGGGGAGCTGTTTTTT. Based on the CDR3 plus reference TRBV7-6 and TRBJ2-2, the full variable domain is GAGVSQSPRYKVTKRGQDVALRCDPISGHVSLYWYRQALGQGPEFLTYFNYEAQQDKSGLPNDRFSAERPEGSISTLTIQRTEQRDSAMYRCASGVQGLIGELFFGEGSRLTVL.

The rearrangement links TRBV7-3 to TRBJ2-1; weak D call: TRBD2 (6 bases). The CDR3 totals 15 residues. Per the germline V gene, CDR1 is SGHTA and CDR2 is FQGTGA. V gave up 4 bases and J gave up 2 bases, with 12 bases separating them. CDR3 sequence (DNA): TGTGCCAGCAGCTCACCGGGGGTCCCCTACAATGAGCAGTTCTTC. Protein sequence: CASSSPGVPYNEQFF.

The V and J genes are TRBV5-1 and TRBJ2-3; 9 bases line up with TRBD2. The V gene's germline CDR1 is SGHRS and CDR2 YFSETQ. The V and J ends lost 5 bases and 1 base, in that order; junction bases with no gene match: 14. The CDR3 has 18 amino acids. CDR3 nucleotides: TGCGCCAGCAGTAACCCCTCCTTAGCGGGGGCCCGCACAGATACGCAGTATTTT. Its translation: CASSNPSLAGARTDTQYF.

The genes are TRBV7-2 and TRBJ1-5, with TRBD1 as a possible D gene (6 bases). Germline assignment: CDR1 SGHTA and CDR2 FQGNSA. The V and J ends lost 5 bases and 0 bases respectively, with 11 bases between them. The CDR3 contains 15 residues. The CDR3: CASSRGGGSNQPQHF. CDR3 DNA sequence: TGTGCCAGCAGCCGGGGAGGGGGTAGCAATCAGCCCCAGCATTTT.

The J gene is TRBJ2-5, the V gene TRBV9; 8 positions agree with TRBD2. V shed 4 bases and J 3 bases; nucleotides not matched to a gene: 17. CDR1 and CDR2 (germline): SGDLS, YYNGEE. The CDR3 contains 18 residues. The CDR3 sequence is CASSRRGSSGTREETQYF. The CDR3 DNA follows: TGTGCCAGCAGCAGACGCGGGTCGTCCGGGACTAGGGAAGAGACCCAGTACTTC.